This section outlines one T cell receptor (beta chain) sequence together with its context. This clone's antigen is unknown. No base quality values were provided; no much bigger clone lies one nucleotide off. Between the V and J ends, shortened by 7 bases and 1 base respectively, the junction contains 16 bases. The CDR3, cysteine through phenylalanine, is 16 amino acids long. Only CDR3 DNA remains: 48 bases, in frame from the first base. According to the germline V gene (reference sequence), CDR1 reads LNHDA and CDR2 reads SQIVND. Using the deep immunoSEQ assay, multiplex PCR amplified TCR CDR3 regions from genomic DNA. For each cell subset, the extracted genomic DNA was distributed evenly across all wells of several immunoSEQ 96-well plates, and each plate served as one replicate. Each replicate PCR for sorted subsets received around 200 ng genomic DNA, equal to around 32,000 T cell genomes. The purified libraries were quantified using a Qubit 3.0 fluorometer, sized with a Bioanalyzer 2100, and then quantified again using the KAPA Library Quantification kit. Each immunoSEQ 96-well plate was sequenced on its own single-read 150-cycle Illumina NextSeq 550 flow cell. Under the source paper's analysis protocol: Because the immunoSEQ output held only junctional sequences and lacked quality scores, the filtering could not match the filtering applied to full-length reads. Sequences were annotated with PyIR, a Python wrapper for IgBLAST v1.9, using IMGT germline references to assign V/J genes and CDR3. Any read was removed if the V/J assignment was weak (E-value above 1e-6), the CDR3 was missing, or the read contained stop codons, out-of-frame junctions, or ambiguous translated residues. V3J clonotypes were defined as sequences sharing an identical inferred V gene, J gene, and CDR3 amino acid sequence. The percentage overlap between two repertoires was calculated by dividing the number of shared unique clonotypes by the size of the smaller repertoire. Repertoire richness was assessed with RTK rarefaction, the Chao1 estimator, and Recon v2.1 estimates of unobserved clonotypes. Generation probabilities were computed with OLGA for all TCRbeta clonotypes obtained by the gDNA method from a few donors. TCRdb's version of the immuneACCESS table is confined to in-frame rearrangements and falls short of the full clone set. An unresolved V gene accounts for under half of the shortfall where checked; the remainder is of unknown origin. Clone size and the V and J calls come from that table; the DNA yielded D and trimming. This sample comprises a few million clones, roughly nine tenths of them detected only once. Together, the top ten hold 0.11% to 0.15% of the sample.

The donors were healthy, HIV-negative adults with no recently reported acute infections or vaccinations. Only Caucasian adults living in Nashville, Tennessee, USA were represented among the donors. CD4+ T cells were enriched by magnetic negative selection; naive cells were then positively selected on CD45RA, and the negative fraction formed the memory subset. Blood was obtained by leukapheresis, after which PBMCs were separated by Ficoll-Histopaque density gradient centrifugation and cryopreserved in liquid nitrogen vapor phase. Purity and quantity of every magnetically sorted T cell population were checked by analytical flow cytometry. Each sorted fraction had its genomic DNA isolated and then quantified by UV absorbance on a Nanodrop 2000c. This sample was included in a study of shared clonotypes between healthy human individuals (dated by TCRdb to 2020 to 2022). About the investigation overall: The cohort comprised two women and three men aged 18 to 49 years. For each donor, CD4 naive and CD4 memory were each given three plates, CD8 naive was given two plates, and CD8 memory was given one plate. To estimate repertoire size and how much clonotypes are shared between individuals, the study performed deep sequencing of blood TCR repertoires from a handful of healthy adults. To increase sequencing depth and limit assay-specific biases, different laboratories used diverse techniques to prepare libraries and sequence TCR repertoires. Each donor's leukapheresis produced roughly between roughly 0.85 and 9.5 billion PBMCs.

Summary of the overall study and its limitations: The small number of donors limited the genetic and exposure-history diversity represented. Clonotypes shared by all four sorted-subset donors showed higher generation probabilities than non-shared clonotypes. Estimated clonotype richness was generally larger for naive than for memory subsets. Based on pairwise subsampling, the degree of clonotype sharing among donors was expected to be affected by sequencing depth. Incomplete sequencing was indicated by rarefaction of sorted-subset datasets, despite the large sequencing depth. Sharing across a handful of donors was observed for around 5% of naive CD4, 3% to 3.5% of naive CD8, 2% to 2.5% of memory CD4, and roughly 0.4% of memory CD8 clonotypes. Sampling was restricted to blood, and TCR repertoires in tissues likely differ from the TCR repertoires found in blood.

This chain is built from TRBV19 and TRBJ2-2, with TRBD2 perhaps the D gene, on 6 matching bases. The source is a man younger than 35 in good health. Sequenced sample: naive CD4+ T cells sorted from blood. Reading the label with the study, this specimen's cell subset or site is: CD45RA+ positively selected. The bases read TGTGCCAGTACCTCACCCGGACTACTGAACACCGGGGAGCTGTTTTTT. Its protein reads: CASTSPGLLNTGELFF.